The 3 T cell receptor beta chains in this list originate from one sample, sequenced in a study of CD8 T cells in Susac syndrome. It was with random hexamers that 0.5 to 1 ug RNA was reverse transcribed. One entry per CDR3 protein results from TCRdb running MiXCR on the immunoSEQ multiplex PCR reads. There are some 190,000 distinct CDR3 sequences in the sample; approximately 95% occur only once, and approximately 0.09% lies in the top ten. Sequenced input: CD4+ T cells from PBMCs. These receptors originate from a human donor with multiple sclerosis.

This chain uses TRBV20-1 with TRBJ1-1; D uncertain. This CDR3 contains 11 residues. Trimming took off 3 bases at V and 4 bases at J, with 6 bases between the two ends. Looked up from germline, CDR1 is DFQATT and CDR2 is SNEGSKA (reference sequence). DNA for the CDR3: TGCAGTGCTAGTCGGGCCACTGAAGCTTTCTTT. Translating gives CSASRATEAFF.

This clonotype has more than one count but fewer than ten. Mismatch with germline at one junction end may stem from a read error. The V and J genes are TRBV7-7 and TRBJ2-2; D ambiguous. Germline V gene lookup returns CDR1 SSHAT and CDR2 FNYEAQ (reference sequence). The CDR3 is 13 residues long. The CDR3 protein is CASSPGGAGELFF. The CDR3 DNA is TGTGCTAGCAGCCCTGGTGGGGCCGGGGAGCTGTTTTTT.

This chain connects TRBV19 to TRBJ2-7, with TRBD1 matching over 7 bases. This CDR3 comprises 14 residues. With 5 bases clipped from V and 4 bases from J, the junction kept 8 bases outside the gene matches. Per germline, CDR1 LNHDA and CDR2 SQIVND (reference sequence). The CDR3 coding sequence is TGTGCCAGTAGTCCGGTGGACAGGAGATACGAGCAGTACTTC. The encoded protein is CASSPVDRRYEQYF.